This TCR beta chain was identified in a study of blood T cell repertoires in COVID-19. Study summary: The cDNA or gDNA used as material had been derived from T cells, B-cell-depleted T cells, or PBMCs.

The authors' processing: Reference gene primer amplification in the assay estimated nucleated cell counts. The assay was immunoSEQ multiplex PCR, and TCRdb's table has in-frame clones only and misses some. The V and J calls and clone size were taken over from that table, and D and trimming were inferred from the DNA. The sample contains about 64,000 clones, about nine tenths of which appear only once. Germline CDR1 is MGHRA and CDR2 is YSYEKL. The CDR3 sequence is 17 residues long. Germline trimming cut 4 bases from V and 5 bases from J; bases unmatched to any gene: 11. This clonotype was obtained from a man in his fifties with active COVID-19. The chain is built from TRBV4-1 and TRBJ2-3; TRBD2 aligns across 11 bases. Sequencing used peripheral blood. CDR3 in DNA: TGCGCCAGCAGCCTTGACGGGATAGCGGGAGGGATAGATACGCAGTATTTT. This codes for CASSLDGIAGGIDTQYF.